The present TCR beta chain was sequenced within a study of OX40 agonist ivuxolimab in advanced cancers. The CDR3 totals 15 residues. Germline V gene sequence: CDR1 MDHEN, CDR2 SYDVKM. V was shortened by 4 bases and J by 2 bases, with 14 bases between the two germline ends. Broader study findings: Partial responders dosed at 0.1-3.0 mg/kg displayed clonal expansion ranking among the lowest.

TCRdb's copy holds only in-frame clones and misses some; the assay was immunoSEQ multiplex PCR. The sample holds tens of thousands of clones, nearly 90% seen once. A word on this clone: The antigen is not known.

Autoimmune disease history or systemic immunosuppression excluded patients. Peripheral blood came from all dose cohorts at three timepoints. The TCR originated in an adult with an advanced solid tumor such as melanoma, head and neck, liver or kidney cancer. The sequences come from CD4+ or CD8+ T cells sorted from blood, collected in a trial of the OX40 agonist ivuxolimab. The chain links TRBV28 to TRBJ2-5; the D is unclear. CDR3 nucleotide sequence: TGTGCCAGCAGTTCTGTCGTGGACGCACAAGAGACCCAGTACTTC. It yields the protein CASSSVVDAQETQYF.